This TCR beta chain was retrieved from a study of CD8 T cells in ankylosing spondylitis. 5'-RACE, quantitative and with molecular barcodes, yielded the TCR beta libraries. MiXCR, applied by TCRdb to the 5' RACE reads, yields one record per CDR3 protein. Of tens of thousands of distinct CDR3 sequences listed, more than 25% are singletons. Study-wide results and limits: In reactive arthritis synovial fluid and blood, some motif variants had been reported before. What seemed typical of ankylosing spondylitis blood was a TCR beta motif built from roughly eight highly homologous variants. The study looked at matched synovial fluid samples from ankylosing spondylitis patients. Disease-linked clones were reported to be significantly enriched there.

This clonotype appeared a few times. Its specificity is not known. The CDR3 has 14 amino acids. CDR1 is MNHEY and CDR2 is SMNVEV in the germline V gene (reference sequence). The trim removed 6 bases at V and 7 bases at J, leaving 9 bases unmatched. The J gene is TRBJ2-7, the V gene TRBV27, with TRBD2 matching over 10 bases. The sequenced sample consisted of blood, either unsorted or a sorted T cell fraction (not recorded which). This clonotype originated in a male donor with ankylosing spondylitis or in good health (not recorded which). The CDR3 sequence is CASRTTSGASEQYF. CDR3 DNA sequence: TGTGCCAGCAGAACTACTAGCGGGGCCAGTGAGCAGTACTTC.